The next 17 T cell receptor beta chains were all read from a single sample in a study of Graves' ophthalmopathy and Graves' hyperthyroidism. For repertoire sequencing, the TCR beta CDR3 regions were amplified from RNA transcripts. The workflow started with a first-round RT-PCR run with HTBI primers and then moved on to a second-round multiplex PCR. MiXCR was run by TCRdb on the multiplex PCR reads, yielding one entry per CDR3 protein. The sample lists roughly 1.1 million distinct CDR3 sequences; 35% to 40% were seen once. The sample comprised peripheral blood or thyroid tissue (not recorded which). These receptors came from an adult man with Graves' hyperthyroidism.

This clonotype was detected many times. The CDR3 nucleotides read TGCGCCAGCAGCCAAGATAATGAGGGCCACGAGCAGTACTTC. Amino acids: CASSQDNEGHEQYF. V and J are TRBV4-3 and TRBJ2-7; a possible D gene is TRBD2 (5 bases). Germline values: CDR1 LGHNA, CDR2 YSLEER. The CDR3 spans 14 residues. The V gene lost 0 bases and the J gene lost 5 bases, with 11 bases spanning the gap.

This clonotype was found many times. The chain joins TRBV7-2 to TRBJ2-7; D possibly matches TRBD1 or TRBD2 (5 bases each). Germline-derived CDR1 and CDR2 are SGHTA and FQGNSA. V dropped 5 bases and J dropped 6 bases, with 17 bases sitting between them. This CDR3 comprises 14 residues. DNA for the CDR3: TGTGCCAGCAGCGCGCCCGGGACCGTCTTCGAGCAGTACTTC. It codes for CASSAPGTVFEQYF.

The rearrangement joins TRBV10-1 to TRBJ1-1, with TRBD1 identical over 8 bases. CDR3 size: 18 residues. Germline V lookup: CDR1 WNHNN, CDR2 SYGVQD (reference sequence). The ends lost 0 bases at V and 0 bases at J; junction bases unmatched: 9. The CDR3 sequence is CASSESGYRGGMNTEAFF. CDR3 coding DNA: TGCGCCAGCAGTGAGTCAGGTTACAGGGGGGGAATGAACACTGAAGCTTTCTTT.

The chain recombines TRBV30 with TRBJ2-7, with D perhaps TRBD1 (6 bases). CDR3 length: 12 residues. V was pared by 1 base and J by 2 bases, with 6 bases between. CDR1 and CDR2 (germline): GTSNPN, SVGIG (reference sequence). The CDR3 region is CAWSAGAYEQYF. CDR3 DNA: TGTGCCTGGAGTGCAGGGGCCTACGAGCAGTACTTC.

V usage is TRBV11-1 and J usage is TRBJ2-7; a possible D gene is TRBD1 (5 bases). The CDR3 loop spans 19 amino acids. V was pared by 5 bases and J by 0 bases, with 26 bases between. Germline CDR1 and CDR2: SGHAT and FQDESV (reference sequence). The CDR3 nucleotides read TGTGCCAGCAGCCGATCCCTCGACAGCGCCCACGGAGACTCCTACGAGCAGTACTTC. Protein: CASSRSLDSAHGDSYEQYF.

V usage is TRBV7-8 and J usage is TRBJ2-2, with TRBD2 identical over 10 bases. V dropped 1 base and J dropped 0; count of bases not matched to a gene: 5. CDR3 length equals 18 residues. Germline V gives CDR1 SGHVS, CDR2 FQNEAQ. The chain's CDR3 is CASSLEILAGTNTGELFF. In nucleotides, the CDR3 is TGTGCCAGCAGCTTAGAGATACTAGCGGGGACGAACACCGGGGAGCTGTTTTTT.

Ten or more counts support this clonotype. This chain connects TRBV5-1 to TRBJ2-7; D possibly corresponds to TRBD2 (5 bases). V was pared by 7 bases and J by 1 base, with 12 bases between. The CDR3 length is 13 residues. Germline loops: CDR1 SGHRS, CDR2 YFSETQ. The CDR3 DNA follows: TGCGCCAGCGGTACTAGAGGATCCTACGAGCAGTACTTC. Encoded protein: CASGTRGSYEQYF.

The table lists this clonotype with a few counts. The chain recombines TRBV20-1 with TRBJ2-7; TRBD2 matches 8 bases. Germline loops: CDR1 DFQATT, CDR2 SNEGSKA (reference sequence). V lost 3 bases and J lost 4; bases outside the gene matches: 5. The CDR3 has 13 residues. CDR3 sequence (DNA): TGCAGTGCTAGTTCGGGAGGGCCGTACGAGCAGTACTTC. This sequence encodes CSASSGGPYEQYF.

There are many counts of this clonotype. V gene TRBV20-1 combines with J gene TRBJ2-5; D remains unclear. The CDR3 runs to 12 residues. V gave up 3 bases and J gave up 4 bases, with 9 bases separating them. Per germline, CDR1 DFQATT and CDR2 SNEGSKA (reference sequence). The CDR3 nucleotides read TGCAGTGCTAGCCTAGTGTCAGAGACCCAGTACTTC. It is translated as CSASLVSETQYF.

Only a few counts were recorded for this clonotype. V and J are TRBV12-3 or TRBV12-4 and TRBJ1-6; 9 bases match TRBD1. With V trimmed by 6 bases and J by 13 bases, 4 bases remained unmatched. The CDR3 is 12 residues long. The CDR3 region is CASSPDRGPLHF. As DNA, the CDR3 is TGTGCCAGCAGCCCGGACAGGGGCCCCCTCCACTTT.

In this sample, this clonotype turned up many times. The chain is built from TRBV25-1 and TRBJ2-5; 7 bases are a match to TRBD1. CDR1 MGHDK and CDR2 SYGVNS come from the germline V gene. The junction had 3 bases not matched to a gene; V was cut back by 1 base and J by 4 bases. The CDR3 runs to 14 residues. The CDR3 DNA reads TGTGCCAGCAGTGAATTACAGGGGTCAGAGACCCAGTACTTC. This encodes CASSELQGSETQYF.

This chain joins TRBV28 and TRBJ2-7; the D gene is possibly TRBD2 (6 bases). The germline V gene has CDR1 MDHEN and CDR2 SYDVKM. This CDR3 has 14 residues. The V end lost 6 bases, the J end lost 4 bases, and 16 bases lay between the germline ends. The CDR3 DNA is TGTGCCAGCAGACCGCCGGCGGGGCCTTACGAGCAGTACTTC. Encoded protein: CASRPPAGPYEQYF.

This clonotype was counted only a few times. Relative to the germline gene, one junction end is altered; a read error may explain this. CDR3: CATSRVGRGEGYTF. CDR3 DNA: TGCGCCACCAGCAGAGTAGGCAGGGGTGAAGGCTACACCTTC. The chain recombines TRBV15 with TRBJ1-2, with D possibly TRBD1 on 6 matching bases. The CDR3 length is 14 residues. The germline CDR1 and CDR2 sequences are LNHNV and YYDKDF (reference sequence).

The chain recombines TRBV9 with TRBJ1-5; unclear D gene. This CDR3 region has 15 residues. Trimming removed 0 bases at V and 11 bases at J, with 18 bases between. Germline CDR1 reads SGDLS; CDR2 reads YYNGEE. CDR3 in amino acids: CASSVDGTLQETQHF. The CDR3 DNA sequence: TGTGCCAGCAGCGTAGATGGAACACTCCAAGAGACCCAGCATTTT.

A few counts support this clonotype. The chain uses TRBV4-3 and TRBJ2-5; D might be TRBD2 (7 bases). CDR3 length: 16 residues. V shed 4 bases and J shed 6 bases, with 21 bases lying between them. Germline CDR1 and CDR2: LGHNA and YSLEER. CDR3 amino acids: CASSRIRGGSEKTQYF. CDR3 DNA: TGCGCCAGCAGCCGAATCAGGGGCGGGAGCGAGAAGACCCAGTACTTC.

The chain is built from TRBV11-2 and TRBJ1-2; D gene uncertain. This CDR3 comprises 16 residues. The V gene's germline CDR1 is SGHAT and CDR2 FQNNGV. Trimming removed 1 base from V and 6 bases from J, with 18 bases in between. The CDR3 sequence is CASSLGAEVSVNGYTF. CDR3 in DNA: TGTGCCAGCAGCTTAGGTGCCGAAGTTTCTGTCAATGGCTACACCTTC.

In this sample, this clonotype turned up many times. The V call is TRBV20-1, the J call TRBJ2-7; 11 bases fit TRBD1. CDR1 is DFQATT, CDR2 SNEGSKA, per germline (reference sequence). CDR3 length: 14 amino acids. V shed 4 bases, J shed 5 bases, and the junction held 7 bases outside the gene matches. CDR3: CSATRTGGPNEQYF. The DNA of the CDR3 is TGCAGTGCTACCCGGACAGGGGGCCCCAACGAGCAGTACTTC.